This is a list of T cell receptor beta chains from one sample in a study of T cells after yellow fever vaccination. TCRdb processed the 5' RACE reads anew with MiXCR; each CDR3 protein has one entry. The sample shows 300,000 to 400,000 distinct CDR3 sequences, more than 8.5% of them seen only once. The sample was PBMCs, taken on the day of the first yellow fever vaccination. The receptors stem from a man in his late teens or twenties who received the YFV17D yellow fever vaccine. Each CDR3 is given with its conserved first and last residue. For some rows the clone size is stated as once, few or many, or as a class when expanded; others skip it.

clone_size v_call cdr3_aa
NA TRBV12-3/TRBV12-4 CASTLVEGRSNTGELFF
few TRBV20-1 CSASWTASYYGYTF
NA TRBV18 CASSPQGTNTEAFF
many TRBV29-1 CSVGIQETQYF
few TRBV18 CASSPPVQETQYF
many TRBV25-1 CASSEPGRSHDEQYF
NA TRBV28 CASTTTPNNSPLHF
many TRBV7-8 CASSLDPSLSSGGADTQYF
many TRBV7-2 CASSLLWDGYTF
few TRBV29-1 CSVYRGDTEAFF
few TRBV7-9 CASSSYGGNQPQHF
few TRBV4-3 CASSRRQGAWETQYF
few TRBV1 CTSSQEAPSSYNEQFF
many TRBV29-1 CSVEVREQFF
few TRBV11-3 CASSLGFYNEQFF
NA TRBV6-4 CASSDSAVNEQFF
few TRBV12-3/TRBV12-4 CASNSGTDEKLFF
few TRBV5-1 CASSLGTGMDGYTF
few TRBV29-1 CSVEAQGPEKLFF
NA TRBV12-3/TRBV12-4 CASSWDRGLGYTF
few TRBV19 CASSTLRQGAYGYTF
few TRBV24-1 CATSEGGRWTDTQYF
NA TRBV10-3 CAISEPTTGKRGYTF
many TRBV7-3 CASSLNSQGSTGELFF
many TRBV7-2 CASSLVGQAGEAFF
few TRBV6-1 CASSRDGSSYNSPLHF
few TRBV12-3/TRBV12-4 CASSNSPGQGSTDTQYF
NA TRBV4-1 CASSQEPQAGEHF
NA TRBV4-1 CASSRPGLGGEQYF
many TRBV5-6 CASSQSPGTEAFF
NA TRBV4-1 CASSQVRGSILGYTF
NA TRBV2 CASSVWRNTGELFF
many TRBV12-3/TRBV12-4 CASMELAKNIQYF
few TRBV19 CASSDPGDGRMWNYGYTF
few TRBV5-4 CASSLGRGLYTGELFF
many TRBV29-1 CSAAGEDTQYF
NA TRBV20-1 CSGRLVSTDTQYF
few TRBV7-2 CASSLALASGRGRETQYF
few TRBV5-1 CASSFGATSTDTQYF
NA TRBV28 CAIGGYIGTEAFF
few TRBV7-8 CASSLSGQGWYEQFF
NA TRBV7-9 CASSLGEGHLLSGYTF
many TRBV20-1 CSARDSAGAYNEQFF
NA TRBV19 CASSAEGFGRPQHF
NA TRBV10-2 CASSDRDEKLFF
NA TRBV2 CAGRGLPYTEAFF
NA TRBV3-1 CATSQEPGLARNYGYTF
few TRBV18 CASSPKFLQEQFF
NA TRBV7-2 CASSIRQGRETQYF
NA TRBV20-1 CSARDTIRNYNEQFF
once TRBV9 CASSAGGGSGNTIYF
NA TRBV7-9 CASNSGYEQYF
few TRBV7-9 CASSLLGTGEETQYF